This T cell receptor beta chain was profiled in a study of blood T cell repertoires in COVID-19 (dated by TCRdb to 2020 to 2022). For context, the study as a whole: The collaborator samples originated in the United States, Italy and Spain and spanned the acute and convalescent phases of COVID-19. The prospective study material was composed of cDNA or gDNA derived from T cells, B-cell-depleted T cells, or PBMCs. The samples were drawn from two sources: the first 160 participants of the ongoing ImmuneRACE study, and approximately 1,300 subjects contributed by 6 global collaborators. Subjects who had been exposed to COVID-19, were actively infected with it, or had recovered from it provided the deeply sampled blood TCRbeta repertoires that made up the dataset. HLA class I and class II types, where available, came from metadata supplied by the sample provider rather than from assay-based typing. The repertoires were made available in a free public database intended to serve as a resource for research on the immune response to SARS-CoV-2. Sample metadata almost always included a de-identified subject ID, COVID-19 status, age in years and sex.

Broad study findings and their caveats: The quantity of clinical and demographic metadata differed by source and by participant and was supplied without curation.

Turning to this clone: What antigen it recognizes has not been identified. No base quality information exists; no much larger clone differs at one position.

Another Seattle source contributed samples from volunteer blood donors who had recovered from COVID-19. Whole blood was collected in K2EDTA tubes by collaborating institutions according to the institutions' own protocols. For TCRbeta analysis, collaborator samples were shipped as frozen whole blood, as isolated PBMCs, or as DNA extracted from either sample type. TCRbeta CDR3 regions were amplified from genomic DNA by means of the immunoSEQ Assay, a bias-controlled multiplex PCR. The authors' pipeline ran thus. Nucleated cell counts per sample were estimated from amplification of reference gene primers within the assay. To quantify the absolute abundance of each unique TCRbeta CDR3 rearrangement, sequence reads were collapsed and filtered. For each sample, productive Simpson clonality was calculated as the square root of Simpson's diversity index over productive rearrangements. Not all clones reach the TCRdb copy of this immuneACCESS table, which keeps in-frame sequences only. Checked studies attribute under half of the gap to unresolved V genes and leave the rest unexplained. V, J and clone size are taken as reported in that table, and D and trimming were inferred from the DNA itself. The sample has around 130,000 clones on record, approximately 86% of them singletons. Of the sample, approximately 20% falls within the top ten clones.

The CDR3 runs 14 residues from the cysteine to the phenylalanine. Only the CDR3 DNA is retained, 42 bases long and in frame from the first base. From the germline V gene, CDR1 is MNHEY and CDR2 is SVGAGI. The germline V end is reduced by 10 bases and the J end by 2 bases; junction bases left unmatched: 9. The sample taken for sequencing was peripheral blood. Here the chain combines TRBV6-5 and TRBJ2-7; TRBD2 agrees with 9 junctional bases. The receptor's source is a woman in her fifties or sixties who had recovered from COVID-19. The DNA sequence reads TGTGCCACCCTTGGGCTAGCGGGGCCCTACGAGCAGTACTTC. This translates into CATLGLAGPYEQYF.